This record looks at one T cell receptor (beta chain) sequence and its context. Unique molecular identifiers tagged the TCRbeta library. TCRdb re-called the PCR reads with MiXCR, one entry per CDR3 protein. The top ten hold around 2.4% of the sample, which has 500,000 or so distinct CDR3 sequences, about 31% seen once. The CDR3 covers 15 residues. Germline assignment: CDR1 MNHEY and CDR2 SMNVEV (reference sequence). Trimming pared 6 bases from V and 7 bases from J, leaving 19 bases between. The data were taken from a study of T-cell reconstitution after alpha-beta-depleted transplantation in children.

The sample consisted of PBMCs from the stem cell graft donor, taken from the stem cell graft. The rearrangement joins TRBV27 to TRBJ1-5; no reliable D call. This sequence originates from a human donor who donated a stem cell graft to a child with aplastic anemia. The CDR3 coding sequence is TGTGCCAGCAGCTCCAGGCCCATCGGCCGGCAGCCCCAGCATTTT. This codes for CASSSRPIGRQPQHF.